The T cell receptor (beta chain) described here comes from a study of T cells in Graves' hyperthyroidism and ophthalmopathy. Amplified TCR beta CDR3 regions derived from RNA transcripts. Using the HTBI primer set, a first-round RT-PCR was run on the TCR CDR3. One entry per CDR3 protein, called by TCRdb with MiXCR from the multiplex PCR reads. The sample contains some 350,000 distinct CDR3 sequences, 15% to 17% of which appear only once. The clonotype was recovered from a woman between 18 and 29 years old with Graves' hyperthyroidism that later progressed to Graves' ophthalmopathy. Sequencing was carried out using blood.

This CDR3 is CASSPGTGLRNYNSPLHF. CDR3 DNA: TGTGCCAGCAGTCCCGGGACAGGGCTTAGAAACTATAATTCACCCCTCCACTTT. The rearrangement links TRBV27 to TRBJ1-6; 9 bases are shared with TRBD1. Per germline, CDR1 MNHEY and CDR2 SMNVEV (reference sequence). The CDR3 runs 18 residues. V trimming: 5 bases; J trimming: 3 bases; junction bases outside the gene matches: 11.